This TCR beta chain was profiled in a study of cytomegalovirus exposure and HLA in healthy donors. Study conclusions and caveats: Later genetic work tied a missense DCLRE1C variant to beta-chain V and J trimming. Across donors, most TCRs were seen rarely, yet some public ones were widespread. The likely explanation for a cluster of highly shared sequence variants was sequencing artifact.

Notes on this clone: As yet, its antigen is unknown.

Missing from this donor's record is the CMV serostatus. PCR amplification relied on 60 Vbeta primers (plus 13 Jbeta primers). The data were produced by immunoSEQ multiplex PCR, yet TCRdb's version contains in-frame clones alone and is incomplete. This repertoire shows some 130,000 clones, roughly 70% found once; its top ten account for 1.5% to 2%. CDR3 length: 16 residues. With V trimmed by 5 bases and J by 5 bases, 12 bases remained unmatched. The germline V gene has CDR1 SGHAT and CDR2 FQDESV (reference sequence). The sequence came from a human donor in good health. Sequencing was carried out using PBMCs. J is TRBJ2-7 and V is TRBV11-1; TRBD1 matches 10 bases. The CDR3 coding sequence is TGTGCCAGCAGCGCAACGAGGGGGACAGGGGTGAACGAGCAGTACTTC. This encodes CASSATRGTGVNEQYF.